This T cell receptor beta chain derives from a study of a mutant IDH1 vaccine in newly diagnosed glioma. The study's findings and limits: Pseudoprogression apparently lacked any relation to changes in top peripheral T cell clonotypes. Of the patients, around 93% had vaccine-induced immune responses.

As for this clone: Its specificity is unknown.

The CDR3 runs to 11 residues. The ends were cut back, 6 bases at V and 6 bases at J, with 6 bases in the middle. Germline V gene lookup returns CDR1 MNHEY and CDR2 SVGAGI. The method was immunoSEQ multiplex PCR; TCRdb's version includes in-frame clones alone and lacks a portion of them. The table has about 35,000 clones, roughly 89% seen once. Time point meaning: week 47, end of study. The investigators gave 300 ug of mutant IDH1 20-mer peptide in each vaccine dose, together with topical imiquimod. Eight vaccine doses were administered to patients at weeks 1, 3, 5, 7, 11, 15, 19 and 23. The clonotype comes from a woman aged 30 to 39 with glioma. Sequenced here: PBMCs, sampled from a glioma patient whose treatment included an IDH1 peptide vaccine. This chain joins TRBV6-5 and TRBJ1-5; the D is unclear. CDR3 amino acids: CASSSGQPQHF. The CDR3 bases are TGTGCCAGCAGCAGTGGTCAGCCCCAGCATTTT.